This passage covers 5 T cell receptor beta chains from one sample sequenced in a study of coeliac disease. This table comes from immunoSEQ multiplex PCR, and its TCRdb copy is limited to in-frame clones, with some not included. The sample has 250 to 350 clones, about 74% seen once. Sequencing used intraepithelial lymphocytes from the gut. All receptors derive from a middle-aged woman with celiac disease, on a gluten-free diet.

The chain links TRBV2 to TRBJ2-6; D ambiguous. Trimming stripped 5 bases from V and 3 bases from J, with 5 bases between. Germline V gives CDR1 SNHLY, CDR2 FYNNEI. This CDR3 is 13 amino acids long. The CDR3 nucleotides are TGTGCCAGCAGTTCTTATGGGGCCAACGTCCTGACTTTC. Residues: CASSSYGANVLTF.

This sequence joins TRBV28 and TRBJ2-7; D is uncertain. The CDR3 sequence is 11 residues long. V lost 4 bases to trimming and J lost 6 bases, with 7 bases between them. Germline V gene sequence: CDR1 MDHEN, CDR2 SYDVKM. The CDR3 is CASSSPLEQYF. CDR3 in DNA: TGTGCCAGCAGTTCCCCCCTCGAGCAGTACTTC.

The genes are TRBV29-1 and TRBJ2-3; TRBD2 is a possible D gene (7 bases). The CDR3 runs to 15 residues. Germline CDR1 is SQVTM and CDR2 is ANQGSEA. Trimming took off 0 bases at V and 2 bases at J, with 12 bases between the two ends. CDR3 protein: CSVEDGGGATDTQYF. CDR3 nucleotide sequence: TGCAGCGTTGAAGACGGAGGGGGGGCCACAGATACGCAGTATTTT.

This chain links TRBV30 with TRBJ1-1, with D unclear. The CDR3 is made up of 14 amino acids. Trimming removed 4 bases from V and 0 bases from J, with 12 bases in between. Germline assignment: CDR1 GTSNPN and CDR2 SVGIG (reference sequence). The CDR3 is CAWTVGLMNTEAFF. For the CDR3, the DNA is TGTGCCTGGACTGTCGGACTTATGAACACTGAAGCTTTCTTT.

DNA of the CDR3: TGTGCCAGCAGCCCCTCGGGGGACGGTGGCAATCAGCCCCAGCATTTT. Amino acid sequence: CASSPSGDGGNQPQHF. The rearrangement links TRBV28 to TRBJ1-5, with D possibly being TRBD1 (5 bases). V lost 6 bases to trimming and J lost 2 bases, with 17 bases between them. CDR1 is MDHEN and CDR2 is SYDVKM in the germline V gene. The CDR3 is made up of 16 amino acids.